The TCR beta chain described here comes from a study of T cell responses to AZD1222 COVID-19 vaccine. Germline V gene data show CDR1 as LGHNA and CDR2 as YSLEER. CDR3 length: 14 amino acids. The V gene lost 4 bases and the J gene lost 2 bases, with 12 bases spanning the gap. Assay: immunoSEQ multiplex PCR; the TCRdb copy retains only in-frame clones and omits some. There are 150,000 to 250,000 clones in the sample; 90% to 95% occur only once, and 1% lies in the top ten. This clone was observed a handful of times. The chain recombines TRBV4-3 with TRBJ2-7; D unclear. The TCR was taken from an adult who received the AZD1222 COVID-19 vaccine. Sequencing was performed on peripheral blood, taken 28 days after the second AZD1222 dose. CDR3 sequence (DNA): TGCGCCAGCAGCCTCTCGATAAACACCTACGAGCAGTACTTC. Amino acids: CASSLSINTYEQYF.